What follows are 17 T cell receptor beta chains derived from one specimen sequenced in a study of CD8 T cells in Susac syndrome. A quantity of roughly 0.5 to 1 ug RNA underwent reverse transcription using random hexamers. One entry per CDR3 protein results from TCRdb running MiXCR on the immunoSEQ multiplex PCR reads. In the table there are 100,000 to 150,000 distinct CDR3 sequences, 80% to 85% of which are singletons. The specimen was CD8+ T cells from PBMCs. These TCRs come from a human donor with multiple sclerosis.

The chain combines TRBV28 with TRBJ1-2; D might be TRBD1 (5 bases). V was cut by 4 bases and J by 6 bases, with 24 bases left in between. This CDR3 spans 17 amino acids. The V gene's germline CDR1 is MDHEN and CDR2 SYDVKM. CDR3 sequence (DNA): TGTGCCAGCAGTTCCAAAACGGAATGGACAAGCAGCAATGGCTACACCTTC. This encodes CASSSKTEWTSSNGYTF.

This rearrangement joins TRBV28 to TRBJ2-5, with D perhaps TRBD1 (5 bases). Trimming took off 4 bases at V and 4 bases at J, with 10 bases between the two ends. CDR3 length equals 13 residues. Germline V gene data show CDR1 as MDHEN and CDR2 as SYDVKM. As DNA, the CDR3 is TGTGCCAGCAGTTCCGGACATACAGAGACCCAGTACTTC. Protein sequence: CASSSGHTETQYF.

The V call is TRBV11-2, the J call TRBJ2-7, with 9 bases that match TRBD2. V was pared by 4 bases and J by 3 bases, with 4 bases of the junction left unmatched. The CDR3 runs to 14 residues. The V gene's germline CDR1 is SGHAT and CDR2 FQNNGV. In DNA form, the CDR3 reads TGTGCCAGCAGCTACTTAGCGGGGGACTACGAGCAGTACGTC. Residues: CASSYLAGDYEQYV.

This clonotype was found a few times. Sequence at one end of the junction differs from germline and may be a read error. This chain connects TRBV7-7 to TRBJ2-5, with TRBD1 identical over 9 bases. Germline V gene data show CDR1 as SSHAT and CDR2 as FNYEAQ (reference sequence). CDR3 size: 17 residues. The CDR3 DNA reads as TGTGCTAGCAGCTTGGGCGACATAGGGACAGGGAAAGAGACCCAGTACTTC. It translates to CASSLGDIGTGKETQYF.

In its sample, this clonotype was seen once. V is TRBV4-1 and J is TRBJ1-1; a weak D match, TRBD1 (5 bases). Trimming removed 4 bases at V and 1 base at J, with 13 bases between. This CDR3 is 15 amino acids long. Germline V gene lookup returns CDR1 MGHRA and CDR2 YSYEKL. CDR3 nucleotides: TGCGCCAGCAGCCGTTCGACAGTGGAGAACACTGAAGCTTTCTTT. Its translation: CASSRSTVENTEAFF.

The sample holds a few counts of this clonotype. The chain joins TRBV6-2 or TRBV6-3 to TRBJ2-7; a possible D gene is TRBD2 (7 bases). The V gene lost 0 bases and the J gene lost 4 bases, with 13 bases spanning the gap. The CDR3 spans 15 residues. Germline V gene sequence: CDR1 MNHEY, CDR2 SVGEGT. The CDR3 sequence is CASSYSMEGGYEQYV. The CDR3, as DNA: TGTGCCAGCAGTTACTCGATGGAGGGGGGGTACGAGCAGTACGTC.

This chain uses TRBV28 with TRBJ2-5, with no clear D. The CDR3 covers 14 residues. Trimming left V 5 bases short and J 5 bases short, with 15 bases between. Looked up from germline, CDR1 is MDHEN and CDR2 is SYDVKM. The CDR3 loop reads CASSPTRPVETQYF. The DNA for the CDR3 is TGTGCCAGCAGTCCGACAAGGCCCGTGGAGACCCAGTACTTC.

The gene calls are TRBV5-1 and TRBJ2-2; 10 nucleotides match TRBD2. CDR1 and CDR2 (germline): SGHRS, YFSETQ. This CDR3 has 17 amino acids. With 2 bases clipped from V and 0 bases from J, the junction kept 4 bases outside the gene matches. The DNA for the CDR3 is TGCGCCAGCAGCTTCGCTAGCGGGGGACCGAACACCGGGGAGCTGTTTTTT. It is translated as CASSFASGGPNTGELFF.

The V gene is TRBV6-5, the J gene TRBJ2-2, with a tentative D call TRBD2 (6 bases). Trimming took 4 bases from V and 3 from J, leaving 6 bases between them. The CDR3 has 13 amino acids. Germline CDR1 and CDR2: MNHEY and SVGAGI. CDR3 bases: TGTGCCAGCAGTTCGGGGGACACCGGGGAGCTGTTTTTT. Its protein product is CASSSGDTGELFF.

This clonotype was detected only a few times. CDR3 sequence: CATSDSVSEYTDTQYF. The DNA of the CDR3 is TGTGCCACCAGTGATTCGGTTAGTGAGTACACAGATACGCAGTATTTT. The rearrangement joins TRBV24-1 to TRBJ2-3; D is undetermined. The V end lost 2 bases, the J end lost 2 bases, and 13 bases lay between the germline ends. The CDR3 consists of 16 residues. CDR1 and CDR2 from the germline V gene are KGHDR and SFDVKD.

This sequence joins TRBV7-2 and TRBJ1-2; 7 bases are shared with TRBD1. Germline trimming cut 2 bases from V and 7 bases from J; bases unmatched to any gene: 10. Germline assignment: CDR1 SGHTA and CDR2 FQGNSA. The CDR3 has 15 residues. CDR3 sequence: CASSLRTTGSLGYTF. DNA for the CDR3: TGTGCCAGCAGCTTAAGGACGACAGGGTCCCTTGGCTACACCTTC.

The chain employs TRBV5-1 and TRBJ1-2; perhaps TRBD1 as D (5 bases). This CDR3 comprises 13 residues. Germline CDR1 and CDR2: SGHRS and YFSETQ. The V end lost 3 bases, the J end lost 6 bases, and 12 bases lay between the germline ends. The CDR3 loop is CASSSILRDGYTF. CDR3 nucleotides: TGCGCCAGCAGCTCTATACTCAGGGATGGCTACACCTTC.

This chain connects TRBV13 to TRBJ1-1; tentative D call: TRBD1 (6 bases). The V end lost 4 bases, the J end lost 2 bases, and 14 bases lay between the germline ends. Germline CDR1 PRHDT, CDR2 FYEKMQ (reference sequence). This CDR3 spans 15 amino acids. DNA of the CDR3: TGTGCCAGCAGCTCGGTAGACAGGTATAACACTGAAGCTTTCTTT. It codes for CASSSVDRYNTEAFF.

J is TRBJ1-1 and V is TRBV2; no clear D gene. This CDR3 spans 14 amino acids. Trimming cost V 6 bases and J 6 bases, with 17 bases left between them. Germline V gene lookup returns CDR1 SNHLY and CDR2 FYNNEI. The CDR3 region has the DNA TGTGCCAGCAGGGAGGACCCCATTTACCCTGAAGCTTTCTTT. Amino acid sequence: CASREDPIYPEAFF.

The CDR3 loop reads CASSPGTGESGHTEAFF. CDR3 bases: TGTGCCAGCTCACCCGGGACAGGGGAGTCCGGCCACACTGAAGCTTTCTTT. The V gene is TRBV18, the J gene TRBJ1-1; 10 bases are shared with TRBD1. The V gene's germline CDR1 is KGHSH and CDR2 LQKENI. With 3 bases clipped from V and 3 bases from J, the junction kept 10 bases outside the gene matches. There are 17 residues in the CDR3.

The chain recombines TRBV7-8 with TRBJ2-2; 7 bases match TRBD2. There are 15 residues in the CDR3. The germline gives CDR1 SGHVS, CDR2 FQNEAQ. With V trimmed by 1 base and J by 1 base, 0 bases remained unmatched. The CDR3 spells CASSLGGRNTGELFF. The CDR3 DNA reads TGTGCCAGCAGCTTAGGCGGGAGGAACACCGGGGAGCTGTTTTTT. Variable domain in full (rest from reference TRBV7-8 and TRBJ2-2): GAGVSQSPRYKVAKRGQDVALRCDPISGHVSLFWYQQALGQGPEFLTYFQNEAQLDKSGLPSDRFFAERPEGSVSTLKIQRTQQEDSAVYLCASSLGGRNTGELFFGEGSRLTVL.

This clonotype was seen just once. The V gene is TRBV3-1, the J gene TRBJ2-5, with D possibly matching TRBD2 (5 bases). The germline V gene encodes CDR1 LGHDT and CDR2 YNNKEL (reference sequence). The V gene lost 0 bases and the J gene lost 10 bases, with 18 bases spanning the gap. The CDR3 consists of 15 residues. In nucleotides, the CDR3 is TGTGCCAGCAGCCAAGACGGGTCGTCCAGCCGGGACCAGTACTTC. Translated: CASSQDGSSSRDQYF.